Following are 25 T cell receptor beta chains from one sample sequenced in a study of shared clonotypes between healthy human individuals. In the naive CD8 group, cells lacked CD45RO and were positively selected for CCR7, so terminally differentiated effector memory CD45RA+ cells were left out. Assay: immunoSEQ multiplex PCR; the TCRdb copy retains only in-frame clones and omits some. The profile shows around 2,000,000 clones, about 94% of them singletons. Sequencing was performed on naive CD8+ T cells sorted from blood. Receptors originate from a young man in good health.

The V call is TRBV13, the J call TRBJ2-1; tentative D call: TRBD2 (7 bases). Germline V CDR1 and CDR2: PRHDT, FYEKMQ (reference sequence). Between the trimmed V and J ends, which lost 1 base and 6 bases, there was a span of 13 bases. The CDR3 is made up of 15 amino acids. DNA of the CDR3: TGTGCCAGCAGCTTAGAACAGGGAGGGTCCAATGAGCAGTTCTTC. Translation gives CASSLEQGGSNEQFF. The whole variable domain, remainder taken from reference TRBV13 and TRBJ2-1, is AAGVIQSPRHLIKEKRETATLKCYPIPRHDTVYWYQQGPGQDPQFLISFYEKMQSDKGSIPDRFSAQQFSDYHSELNMSSLELGDSALYFCASSLEQGGSNEQFFGPGTRLTVL.

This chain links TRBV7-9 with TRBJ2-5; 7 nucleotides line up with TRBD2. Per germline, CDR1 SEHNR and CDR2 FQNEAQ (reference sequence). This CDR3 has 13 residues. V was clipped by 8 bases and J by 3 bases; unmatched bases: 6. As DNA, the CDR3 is TGTGCCAGCTCCATCGCGGGGGAAGAGACCCAGTACTTC. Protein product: CASSIAGEETQYF. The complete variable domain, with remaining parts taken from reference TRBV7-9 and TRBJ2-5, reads DTGVSQNPRHKITKRGQNVTFRCDPISEHNRLYWYRQTLGQGPEFLTYFQNEAQLEKSRLLSDRFSAERPKGSFSTLEIQRTEQGDSAMYLCASSIAGEETQYFGPGTRLLVL.

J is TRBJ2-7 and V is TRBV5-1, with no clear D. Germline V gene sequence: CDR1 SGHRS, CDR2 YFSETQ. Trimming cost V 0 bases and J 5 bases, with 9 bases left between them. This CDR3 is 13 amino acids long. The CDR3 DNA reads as TGCGCCAGCAGCTTGGTAGGTCCGCACGAGCAGTACTTC. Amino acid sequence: CASSLVGPHEQYF.

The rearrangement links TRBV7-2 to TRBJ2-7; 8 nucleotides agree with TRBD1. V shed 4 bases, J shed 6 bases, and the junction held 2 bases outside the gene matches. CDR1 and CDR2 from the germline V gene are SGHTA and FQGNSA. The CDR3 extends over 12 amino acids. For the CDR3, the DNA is TGTGCCAGCAGCTCTACAGGGGGCGAGCAGTACTTC. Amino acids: CASSSTGGEQYF. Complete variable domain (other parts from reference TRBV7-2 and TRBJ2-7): GAGVSQSPSNKVTEKGKDVELRCDPISGHTALYWYRQSLGQGLEFLIYFQGNSAPDKSGLPSDRFSAERTGGSVSTLTIQRTQQEDSAVYLCASSSTGGEQYFGPGTRLTVT.

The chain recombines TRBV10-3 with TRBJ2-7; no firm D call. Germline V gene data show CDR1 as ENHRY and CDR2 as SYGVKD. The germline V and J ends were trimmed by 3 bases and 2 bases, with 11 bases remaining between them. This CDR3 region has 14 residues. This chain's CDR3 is CAISDRLVTYEQYF. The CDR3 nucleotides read TGTGCCATCAGTGATAGGCTAGTCACCTACGAGCAGTACTTC.

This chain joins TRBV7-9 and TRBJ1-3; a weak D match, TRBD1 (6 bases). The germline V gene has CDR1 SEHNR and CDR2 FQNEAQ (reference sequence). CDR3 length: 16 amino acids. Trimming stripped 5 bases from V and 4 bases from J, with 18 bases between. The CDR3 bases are TGTGCCAGCAGCGAAACTTTACAGGGAACCGGAAACACCATATATTTT. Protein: CASSETLQGTGNTIYF. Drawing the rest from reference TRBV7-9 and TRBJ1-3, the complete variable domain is DTGVSQNPRHKITKRGQNVTFRCDPISEHNRLYWYRQTLGQGPEFLTYFQNEAQLEKSRLLSDRFSAERPKGSFSTLEIQRTEQGDSAMYLCASSETLQGTGNTIYFGEGSWLTVV.

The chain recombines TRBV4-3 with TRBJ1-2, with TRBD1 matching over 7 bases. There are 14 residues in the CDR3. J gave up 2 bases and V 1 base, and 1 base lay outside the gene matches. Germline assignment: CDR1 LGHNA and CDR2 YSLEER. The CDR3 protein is CASSQAGGNYGYTF. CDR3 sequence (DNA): TGCGCCAGCAGCCAAGCAGGGGGGAACTATGGCTACACCTTC.

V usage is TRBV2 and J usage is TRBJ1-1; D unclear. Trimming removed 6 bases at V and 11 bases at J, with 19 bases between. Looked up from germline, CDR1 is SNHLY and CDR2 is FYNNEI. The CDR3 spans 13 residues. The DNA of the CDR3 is TGTGCCAGCAGAGGTAACTCCCTCTGGGAGGCTTTCTTT. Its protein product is CASRGNSLWEAFF.

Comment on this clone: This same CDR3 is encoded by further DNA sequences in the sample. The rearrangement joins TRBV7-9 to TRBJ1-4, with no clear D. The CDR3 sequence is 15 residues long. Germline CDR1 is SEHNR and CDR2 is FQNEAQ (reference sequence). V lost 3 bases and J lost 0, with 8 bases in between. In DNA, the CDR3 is TGTGCCAGCAGCTTGGGTACTGCAACTAATGAAAAACTGTTTTTT. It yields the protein CASSLGTATNEKLFF.

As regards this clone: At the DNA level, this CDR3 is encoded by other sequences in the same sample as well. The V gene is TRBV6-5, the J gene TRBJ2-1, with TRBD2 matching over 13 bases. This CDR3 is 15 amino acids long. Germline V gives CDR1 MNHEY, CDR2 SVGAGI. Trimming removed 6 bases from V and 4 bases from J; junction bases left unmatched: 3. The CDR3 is CASSLGLAGYNEQFF. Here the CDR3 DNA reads TGTGCCAGCAGCCTGGGACTAGCGGGGTACAATGAGCAGTTCTTC.

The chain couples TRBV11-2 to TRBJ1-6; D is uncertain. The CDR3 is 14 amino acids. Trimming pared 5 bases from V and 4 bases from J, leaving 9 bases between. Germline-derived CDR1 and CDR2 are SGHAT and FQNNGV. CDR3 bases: TGTGCCAGCAGCCTACAGACATATAATTCACCCCTCCACTTT. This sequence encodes CASSLQTYNSPLHF.

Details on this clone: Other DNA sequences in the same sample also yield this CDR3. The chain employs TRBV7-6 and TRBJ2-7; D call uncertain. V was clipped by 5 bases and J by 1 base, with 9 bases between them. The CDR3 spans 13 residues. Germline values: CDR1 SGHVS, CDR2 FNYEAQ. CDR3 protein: CASSPTGSYEQYF. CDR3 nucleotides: TGTGCCAGCAGCCCCACGGGTTCCTACGAGCAGTACTTC.

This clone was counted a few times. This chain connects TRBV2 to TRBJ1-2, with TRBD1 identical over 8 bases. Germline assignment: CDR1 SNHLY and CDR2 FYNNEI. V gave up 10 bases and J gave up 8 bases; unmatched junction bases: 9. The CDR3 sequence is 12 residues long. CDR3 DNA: TGTGCCATTAGGACAGGGCGTTGGGGCTACACCTTC. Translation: CAIRTGRWGYTF.

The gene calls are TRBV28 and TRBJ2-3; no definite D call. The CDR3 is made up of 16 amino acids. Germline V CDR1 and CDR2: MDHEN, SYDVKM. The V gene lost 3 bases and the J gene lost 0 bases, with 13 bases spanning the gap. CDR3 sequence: CASSFLGHTSTDTQYF. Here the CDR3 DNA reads TGTGCCAGCAGTTTTCTCGGGCATACTAGCACAGATACGCAGTATTTT.

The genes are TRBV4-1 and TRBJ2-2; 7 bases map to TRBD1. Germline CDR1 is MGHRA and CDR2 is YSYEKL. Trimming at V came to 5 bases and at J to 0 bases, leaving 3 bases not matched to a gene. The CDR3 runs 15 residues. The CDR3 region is CASSRGPTNTGELFF. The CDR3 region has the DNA TGCGCCAGCAGCAGGGGGCCAACGAACACCGGGGAGCTGTTTTTT.

CDR3 sequence (DNA): TGTGCCAGTAGACAGCTAGCGGAGGGCTACAATGAGCAGTTCTTC. The encoded protein is CASRQLAEGYNEQFF. V is TRBV19 and J is TRBJ2-1; TRBD2 matches at 7 bases. The CDR3 runs 15 residues. Germline assignment: CDR1 LNHDA and CDR2 SQIVND (reference sequence). V dropped 6 bases and J dropped 3; count of bases not matched to a gene: 8.

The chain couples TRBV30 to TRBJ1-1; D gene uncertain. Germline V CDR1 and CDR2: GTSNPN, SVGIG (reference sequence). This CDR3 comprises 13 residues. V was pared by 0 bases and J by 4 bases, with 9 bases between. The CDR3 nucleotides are TGTGCCTGGAGTGTAACGTGGGGCACTGAAGCTTTCTTT. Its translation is CAWSVTWGTEAFF.

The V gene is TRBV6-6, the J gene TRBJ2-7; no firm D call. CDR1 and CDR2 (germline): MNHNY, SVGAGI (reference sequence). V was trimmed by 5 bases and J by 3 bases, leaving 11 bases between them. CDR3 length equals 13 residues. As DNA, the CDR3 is TGTGCCAGCAGTGACGCAGGTCTCTACGAGCAGTACTTC. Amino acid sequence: CASSDAGLYEQYF.

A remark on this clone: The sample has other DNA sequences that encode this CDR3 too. In DNA, the CDR3 is TGTGCCAGCAGTTTGCTTGGGGCGAACACTGAAGCTTTCTTT. Translating it yields CASSLLGANTEAFF. This sequence joins TRBV27 and TRBJ1-1; maybe TRBD1 (5 bases). V lost 3 bases, J lost 1 base, and 9 bases lay in between. The CDR3 spans 14 residues. Germline V gene data show CDR1 as MNHEY and CDR2 as SMNVEV (reference sequence).

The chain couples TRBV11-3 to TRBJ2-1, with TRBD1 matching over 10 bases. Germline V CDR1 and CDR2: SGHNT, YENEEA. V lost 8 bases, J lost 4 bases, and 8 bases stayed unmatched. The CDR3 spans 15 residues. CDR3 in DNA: TGTGCCAGCTACCTTCCGGGACAGGGGTACAATGAGCAGTTCTTC. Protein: CASYLPGQGYNEQFF.

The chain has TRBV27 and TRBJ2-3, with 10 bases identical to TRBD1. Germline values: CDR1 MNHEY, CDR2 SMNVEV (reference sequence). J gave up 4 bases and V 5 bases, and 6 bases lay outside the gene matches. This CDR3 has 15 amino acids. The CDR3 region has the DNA TGTGCCAGCAGTCCGACAGGGGGCTTCGCAGATACGCAGTATTTT. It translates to CASSPTGGFADTQYF.

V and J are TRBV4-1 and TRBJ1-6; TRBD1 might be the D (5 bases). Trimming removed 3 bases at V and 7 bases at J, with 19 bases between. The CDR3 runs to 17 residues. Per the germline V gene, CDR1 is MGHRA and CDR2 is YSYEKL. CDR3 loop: CASSHQPLGTPNSPLHF. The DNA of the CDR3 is TGCGCCAGCAGCCATCAACCCCTTGGGACGCCGAATTCACCCCTCCACTTT.

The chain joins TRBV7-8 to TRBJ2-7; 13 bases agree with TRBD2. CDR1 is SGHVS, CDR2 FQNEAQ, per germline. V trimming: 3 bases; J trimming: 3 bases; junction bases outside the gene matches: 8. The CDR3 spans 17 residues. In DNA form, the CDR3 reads TGTGCCAGCAGCTTTGGACTAGCGGGAGCGCCCTTCTACGAGCAGTACTTC. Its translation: CASSFGLAGAPFYEQYF.

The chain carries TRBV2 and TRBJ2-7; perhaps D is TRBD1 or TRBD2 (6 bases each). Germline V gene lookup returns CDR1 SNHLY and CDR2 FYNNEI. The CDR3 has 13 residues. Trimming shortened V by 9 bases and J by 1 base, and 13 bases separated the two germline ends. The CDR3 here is CARGGQGSYEQYF. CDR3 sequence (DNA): TGTGCCAGAGGGGGGCAAGGGTCCTACGAGCAGTACTTC.

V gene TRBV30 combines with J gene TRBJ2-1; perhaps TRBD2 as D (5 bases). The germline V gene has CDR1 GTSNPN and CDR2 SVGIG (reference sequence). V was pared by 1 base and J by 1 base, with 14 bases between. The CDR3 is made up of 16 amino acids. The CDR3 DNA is TGTGCCTGGAGTGAAGACCAAAGAGGGTCCTACAATGAGCAGTTCTTC. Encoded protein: CAWSEDQRGSYNEQFF.